Reported below is one TCR beta chain. The sample is drawn from a study of blood T cell repertoires in COVID-19. On the study more broadly: Italy, Spain and the United States were the sources of the convalescent and acute COVID-19 samples. Nucleic acid was either cDNA or gDNA, and it came from T cells, B-cell-depleted T cells, or PBMCs.

In the authors' methods: Estimation of nucleated cell counts relied on the amplification of reference gene primers. The protocol was immunoSEQ multiplex PCR, while the TCRdb copy is restricted to in-frame clones and leaves out a portion. V and J calls and clone size are as listed in that table; D and trimming were resolved from the DNA. This table has 100,000 or so clones, 85% to 95% appearing once. The CDR3 runs to 16 residues. Germline CDR1 reads MDHEN; CDR2 reads SYDVKM. V gave up 4 bases and J gave up 5 bases; unmatched junction bases: 6. This chain connects TRBV28 to TRBJ1-4; the match to TRBD1 covers 11 bases. Source material: peripheral blood. The sequence came from a man aged 45-60 years with active COVID-19. CDR3 sequence (DNA): TGTGCCAGCAGTTCAAGGACAGGGGGCAAGAATGAAAAACTGTTTTTT. It specifies CASSSRTGGKNEKLFF.